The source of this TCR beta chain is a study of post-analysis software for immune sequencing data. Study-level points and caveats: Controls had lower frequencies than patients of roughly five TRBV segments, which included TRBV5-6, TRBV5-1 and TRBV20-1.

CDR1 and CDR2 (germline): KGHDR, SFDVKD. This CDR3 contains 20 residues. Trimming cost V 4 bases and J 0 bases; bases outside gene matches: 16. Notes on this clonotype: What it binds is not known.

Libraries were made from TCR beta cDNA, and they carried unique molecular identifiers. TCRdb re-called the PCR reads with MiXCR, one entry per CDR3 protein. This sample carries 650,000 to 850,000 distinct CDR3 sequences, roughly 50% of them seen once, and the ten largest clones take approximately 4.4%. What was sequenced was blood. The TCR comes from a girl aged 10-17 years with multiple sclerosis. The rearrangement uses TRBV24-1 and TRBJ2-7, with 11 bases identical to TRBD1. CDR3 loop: CATSDSDRGPRRLLSYEQYF. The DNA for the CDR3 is TGTGCCACCAGTGACTCGGACAGGGGGCCCCGAAGGCTCCTCTCCTACGAGCAGTACTTC.